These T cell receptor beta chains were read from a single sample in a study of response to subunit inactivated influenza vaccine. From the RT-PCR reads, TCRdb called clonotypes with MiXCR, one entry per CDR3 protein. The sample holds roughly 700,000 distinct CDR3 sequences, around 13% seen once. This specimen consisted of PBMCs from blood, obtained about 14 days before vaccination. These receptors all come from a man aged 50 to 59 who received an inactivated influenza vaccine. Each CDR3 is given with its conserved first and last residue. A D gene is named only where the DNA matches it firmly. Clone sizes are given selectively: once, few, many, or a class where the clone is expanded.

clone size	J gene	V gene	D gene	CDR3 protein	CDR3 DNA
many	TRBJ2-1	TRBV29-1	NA	CSVREGLYNEQFF	TGCAGCGTCCGTGAAGGATTATACAATGAGCAGTTCTTC
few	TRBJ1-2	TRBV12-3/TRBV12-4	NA	CASSSGIGYTF	TGTGCCAGCAGTTCCGGGATCGGCTACACCTTC
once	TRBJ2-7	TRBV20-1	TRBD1	CSARDLPRDRGYEQYF	TGCAGTGCTAGAGATCTTCCCCGGGACAGGGGCTACGAGCAGTACTTC
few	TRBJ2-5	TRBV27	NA	CASSRQDQETQYF	TGTGCCAGCAGTAGGCAGGACCAAGAGACCCAGTACTTC
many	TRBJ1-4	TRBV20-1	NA	CSARESGNNEKLFF	TGCAGTGCTAGAGAATCGGGGAATAATGAAAAACTGTTTTTT
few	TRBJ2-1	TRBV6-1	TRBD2	CASSESLTSGNEQFF	TGTGCCAGCAGTGAATCCCTGACTAGCGGGAATGAGCAGTTCTTC
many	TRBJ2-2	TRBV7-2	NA	CASSLGGVGELFF	TGTGCCAGCAGCTTAGGAGGGGTCGGGGAGCTGTTTTTT
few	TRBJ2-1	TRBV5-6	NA	CASSLGLSGNEQFF	TGTGCCAGCAGCTTGGGACTTTCGGGGAATGAGCAGTTCTTC
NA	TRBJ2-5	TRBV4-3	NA	CASSQDLGQGAYF	TGCGCCAGCAGCCAAGATTTAGGGCAGGGTGCGTACTTC
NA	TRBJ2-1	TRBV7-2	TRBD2	CASSPPGGQQFF	TGTGCCAGCAGCCCTCCGGGAGGTCAGCAGTTCTTC
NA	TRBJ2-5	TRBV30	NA	CAWSVGTQETQYF	TGTGCCTGGAGTGTTGGTACCCAAGAGACCCAGTACTTC
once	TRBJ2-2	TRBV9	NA	CASSVHRVSGELFF	TGTGCCAGCAGCGTGCACAGGGTGAGCGGGGAGCTGTTTTTT
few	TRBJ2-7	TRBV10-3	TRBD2	CAISAGLAGLYEQYF	TGTGCCATCAGTGCGGGACTAGCGGGATTGTACGAGCAGTACTTC
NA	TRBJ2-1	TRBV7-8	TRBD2	CASSLRTSGANNEQFF	TGTGCCAGCAGCTTACGGACTAGCGGGGCAAACAATGAGCAGTTCTTC
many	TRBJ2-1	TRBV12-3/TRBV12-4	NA	CASSISQTGNWLNEQFF	TGTGCCAGCAGCATCTCTCAGACGGGGAATTGGCTAAATGAGCAGTTCTTC
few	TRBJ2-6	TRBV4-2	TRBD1	CASSQESGQGKSGANVLTF	TGTGCCAGCAGCCAAGAGTCAGGACAGGGTAAATCTGGGGCCAACGTCCTGACTTTC
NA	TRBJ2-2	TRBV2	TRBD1	CASSRTGFDTGELFF	TGTGCCAGCAGCAGGACAGGGTTCGACACCGGGGAGCTGTTTTTT
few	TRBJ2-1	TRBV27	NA	CASSLSLARYNEQFF	TGTGCCAGCAGTTTATCCCTGGCGAGATACAATGAGCAGTTCTTC
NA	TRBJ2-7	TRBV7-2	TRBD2	CASSHDSGRGFTYEQYF	TGTGCCAGCAGCCACGACAGCGGGAGGGGATTTACCTACGAGCAGTACTTC
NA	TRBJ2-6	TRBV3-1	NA	CASTLSGSGANVLTF	TGTGCCAGCACCCTCTCCGGGTCTGGGGCCAACGTCCTGACTTTC
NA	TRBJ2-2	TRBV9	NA	CASSVEGMGTGELFF	TGTGCCAGCAGCGTAGAAGGGATGGGCACCGGGGAGCTGTTTTTT
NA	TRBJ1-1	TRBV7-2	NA	CASSLDQGRDEAFF	TGTGCCAGCAGCTTAGATCAGGGGCGTGATGAAGCTTTCTTT
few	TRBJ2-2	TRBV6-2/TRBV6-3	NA	CASSWALNTGELFF	TGTGCCAGCAGCTGGGCCCTGAACACCGGGGAGCTGTTTTTT
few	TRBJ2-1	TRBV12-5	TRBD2	CASGLVVAGVIEQFF	TGTGCTAGTGGTTTGGTGGTAGCGGGGGTAATTGAGCAGTTCTTC
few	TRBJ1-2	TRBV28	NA	CASSTRGRADLYGYTF	TGTGCCAGCAGTACCCGGGGGAGGGCCGACCTCTATGGCTACACCTTC
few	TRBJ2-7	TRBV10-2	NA	CASSSGQSQVSYEQYF	TGCGCCAGCAGTTCTGGACAGAGCCAAGTATCCTACGAGCAGTACTTC
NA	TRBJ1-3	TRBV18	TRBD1	CASSTGASGNTIYF	TGTGCCAGCTCGACAGGGGCCTCTGGAAACACCATATATTTT